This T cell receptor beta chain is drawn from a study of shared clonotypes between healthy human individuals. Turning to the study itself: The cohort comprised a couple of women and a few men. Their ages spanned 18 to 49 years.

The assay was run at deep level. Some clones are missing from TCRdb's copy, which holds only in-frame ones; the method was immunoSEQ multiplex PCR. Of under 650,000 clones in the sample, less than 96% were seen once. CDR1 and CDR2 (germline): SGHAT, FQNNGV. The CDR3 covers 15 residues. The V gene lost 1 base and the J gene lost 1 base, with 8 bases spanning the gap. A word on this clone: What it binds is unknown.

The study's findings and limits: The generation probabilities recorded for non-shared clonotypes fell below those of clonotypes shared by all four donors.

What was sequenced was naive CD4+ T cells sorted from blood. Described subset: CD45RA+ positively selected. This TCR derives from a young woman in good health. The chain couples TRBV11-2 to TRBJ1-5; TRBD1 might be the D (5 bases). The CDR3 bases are TGTGCCAGCAGCTTAGTAGCAGGGAGCAATCAGCCCCAGCATTTT. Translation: CASSLVAGSNQPQHF.